This T cell receptor beta chain was observed in a study of blood T cell repertoires in COVID-19. For the study at large: PBMCs, B-cell-depleted T cells, or T cells provided the cDNA or gDNA that made up the material.

As processed by the authors: Counts of nucleated cells, estimated from reference gene primer amplification, were obtained. TCRdb's copy holds only in-frame clones and misses some; the assay was immunoSEQ multiplex PCR. The V and J calls and clone size were taken over from that table, and D and trimming were inferred from the DNA. The sample contains roughly 150,000 clones, 75% to 80% of which appear only once. Germline V lookup: CDR1 SGHTS, CDR2 YDEGEE. Trimming cost V 4 bases and J 0 bases, with 13 bases left between them. CDR3 length: 15 residues. This receptor was taken from an elderly woman with acute or convalescent COVID-19. This sequence joins TRBV5-8 and TRBJ1-1, with D tentatively TRBD1 (6 bases). Sequencing input: peripheral blood. CDR3 protein: CASSPQGLMNTEAFF. CDR3 in DNA: TGTGCCAGCAGCCCACAGGGCCTCATGAACACTGAAGCTTTCTTT.